These T cell receptor beta chains were read from a single sample in a study of T cell repertoires in cytomegalovirus infection. From the reads, TCRdb called clonotypes with MiXCR, one entry per CDR3 protein. Found here are 250,000 to 300,000 distinct CDR3 sequences, roughly 13% of them singletons; the top ten hold around 8.1%. The sample was PBMCs. These receptors all stem from a human donor in good health (CMV status not recorded). Some clones in this sample may be carry-over from other donors' samples. Both conserved end residues are part of each CDR3. The D gene is left open where the match is weak. The size of a clone is reported for some rows only, either as once, few or many, or as a class for expanded clones.

d_gene,abundance,len,j_gene,v_gene,CDR3aa,CDR3nt
-,many,15,TRBJ2-7,TRBV11-1,CASSLHPAGAYEQYF,TGTGCCAGCAGCTTACACCCGGCAGGGGCCTACGAGCAGTACTTC
TRBD2,few,15,TRBJ2-2,TRBV29-1,CSVAPTSPISGELFF,TGCAGCGTTGCCCCGACTAGCCCTATCAGCGGGGAGCTGTTTTTT
-,many,15,TRBJ2-1,TRBV6-2/TRBV6-3,CASSYGGRGGNEQFF,TGTGCCAGCAGTTACGGTGGGAGGGGGGGCAATGAGCAGTTCTTC
-,-,16,TRBJ2-7,TRBV28,CASSYGGPEDPYEQYF,TGTGCCAGCAGTTATGGGGGGCCCGAAGACCCCTACGAGCAGTACTTC
-,-,15,TRBJ2-7,TRBV29-1,CSVNLRDTSSYEQYF,TGCAGCGTTAATCTCCGGGACACCTCCTCCTACGAGCAGTACTTC
-,-,12,TRBJ1-1,TRBV12-3/TRBV12-4,CASSLDLHEAFF,TGTGCCAGCAGCCTGGACCTACATGAAGCTTTCTTT
TRBD2,many,14,TRBJ2-1,TRBV7-3,CASGQLAGGNEQFF,TGTGCCAGCGGACAGTTAGCGGGGGGCAATGAGCAGTTCTTC
-,few,17,TRBJ1-5,TRBV12-3/TRBV12-4,CASSLGTATLWNQPQHF,TGTGCCAGCAGTTTGGGGACTGCGACCTTGTGGAATCAGCCCCAGCATTTT
-,few,14,TRBJ2-3,TRBV10-3,CAITRDPSDGTQYF,TGTGCCATCACCCGAGACCCCTCCGATGGTACGCAGTATTTT
-,many,12,TRBJ2-5,TRBV7-2,CASSLVPETQYF,TGTGCCAGCAGCTTAGTCCCAGAGACCCAGTACTTC
-,-,10,TRBJ2-1,TRBV7-2,CASSWDVQFF,TGTGCCAGCAGCTGGGACGTTCAGTTCTTC
-,-,13,TRBJ2-5,TRBV20-1,CSARGVDQETQYF,TGCAGTGCTAGAGGAGTGGACCAAGAGACCCAGTACTTC
TRBD1,few,16,TRBJ2-7,TRBV13,CASSPQEGQGTYEQYF,TGTGCCAGCAGCCCCCAAGAGGGACAGGGGACCTACGAGCAGTACTTC
-,-,15,TRBJ2-2,TRBV5-1,CASSLEGDNTGELFF,TGCGCCAGCAGCTTGGAAGGGGATAACACCGGGGAGCTGTTTTTT
-,many,15,TRBJ1-4,TRBV7-2,CASSLDRQVDEKLFF,TGTGCCAGCAGCTTAGACCGACAGGTCGATGAAAAACTGTTTTTT
TRBD2,many,15,TRBJ2-1,TRBV7-2,CASSTSGRAYNEQFF,TGTGCCAGCAGCACAAGCGGGAGGGCCTACAATGAGCAGTTCTTC
-,many,15,TRBJ2-3,TRBV11-2,CASSSRVDFTDTQYF,TGTGCCAGCAGCTCTAGAGTGGACTTCACAGATACGCAGTATTTT
TRBD1,few,14,TRBJ1-1,TRBV4-1,CASSQTGRNTEAFF,TGCGCCAGCAGCCAGACAGGGAGGAACACTGAAGCTTTCTTT
-,-,14,TRBJ2-1,TRBV29-1,CSVCPASAYNEQFF,TGCAGCGTTTGCCCGGCTAGCGCGTACAATGAGCAGTTCTTC
-,many,16,TRBJ2-2,TRBV4-3,CASSQGGPGGAGELFF,TGCGCCAGCAGCCAAGGAGGTCCGGGTGGGGCCGGGGAGCTGTTTTTT
TRBD1,few,15,TRBJ1-1,TRBV10-1,CASSERAGGSTEAFF,TGCGCCAGCAGTGAGAGGGCAGGGGGAAGCACTGAAGCTTTCTTT
-,-,14,TRBJ1-1,TRBV2,CASSEGMLATEAFF,TGTGCCAGCAGTGAAGGGATGCTTGCGACTGAAGCTTTCTTT
-,-,15,TRBJ2-3,TRBV6-6,CASSDAALGTDTQYF,TGTGCCAGCAGCGACGCGGCTCTGGGGACAGATACGCAGTATTTT
TRBD2,-,14,TRBJ2-3,TRBV20-1,CSALAGGSTDTQYF,TGCAGTGCCCTAGCGGGGGGGAGCACAGATACGCAGTATTTT
-,many,15,TRBJ2-1,TRBV7-3,CASSSTWTGNNEQFF,TGTGCCAGCAGCTCCACTTGGACGGGGAACAATGAGCAGTTCTTC
TRBD1,many,16,TRBJ2-3,TRBV5-6,CASSWTGRFGTDTQYF,TGTGCCAGCAGCTGGACAGGGAGGTTTGGAACAGATACGCAGTATTTT
TRBD2,many,14,TRBJ2-1,TRBV29-1,CSVAPSGNFNEQFF,TGCAGCGTTGCCCCTAGCGGGAATTTCAATGAGCAGTTCTTC
TRBD2,few,13,TRBJ2-1,TRBV29-1,CSVGLAGLSEQFF,TGCAGCGTTGGTCTAGCGGGATTGAGTGAGCAGTTCTTC
TRBD1,-,15,TRBJ1-6,TRBV10-3,CANGQASSYNSPLHF,TGTGCCAACGGACAGGCGAGCTCCTATAATTCACCCCTCCACTTT
TRBD1,few,17,TRBJ2-1,TRBV19,CASNRGPGQGSGGEQFF,TGTGCCAGTAACCGGGGCCCCGGACAGGGGAGTGGAGGTGAGCAGTTCTTC
-,few,12,TRBJ2-7,TRBV2,CASSVQGDEQYF,TGTGCCAGCAGTGTACAAGGGGACGAGCAGTACTTC
-,many,13,TRBJ2-4,TRBV7-9,CASSSGSPNIQYF,TGTGCCAGCAGCTCAGGGAGTCCAAACATTCAGTACTTC
-,few,15,TRBJ1-3,TRBV2,CASKGDTGSGNTIYF,TGTGCCAGCAAGGGAGACACGGGCTCTGGAAACACCATATATTTT
TRBD2,once,13,TRBJ2-5,TRBV19,CSSSMIAGETQYF,TGTTCCAGTAGTATGATAGCGGGAGAGACCCAGTACTTC
-,many,17,TRBJ2-3,TRBV11-2,CASSLIYEADYTDTQYF,TGTGCCAGCAGCTTAATATACGAAGCGGACTACACAGATACGCAGTATTTT
-,-,16,TRBJ2-2,TRBV6-1,CASSERWLADTGELFF,TGTGCCAGCAGTGAGAGGTGGTTAGCGGACACCGGGGAGCTGTTTTTT
TRBD1,-,16,TRBJ2-2,TRBV15,CATSRRTGGKTGELFF,TGTGCCACCAGCAGGAGAACAGGGGGCAAGACCGGGGAGCTGTTTTTT
-,many,19,TRBJ2-1,TRBV7-2,CASSSPRAGGVWVYNEQFF,TGTGCCAGCAGCTCCCCCAGGGCGGGTGGGGTTTGGGTTTACAATGAGCAGTTCTTC
-,few,14,TRBJ1-2,TRBV12-3/TRBV12-4,CASSLGVSNYGYTF,TGTGCCAGCAGTTTAGGGGTATCTAACTATGGCTACACCTTC
-,many,16,TRBJ2-6,TRBV28,CASSRPPGSGANVLTF,TGTGCCAGCAGCCGACCCCCAGGGTCTGGGGCCAACGTCCTGACTTTC
TRBD2,many,16,TRBJ2-1,TRBV12-3/TRBV12-4,CASSRTSGRGYNEQFF,TGTGCCAGCAGCCGGACTAGCGGGAGAGGCTACAATGAGCAGTTCTTC
-,many,12,TRBJ1-2,TRBV29-1,CSVEVGAHGYTF,TGCAGCGTTGAAGTGGGGGCGCATGGCTACACCTTC
TRBD1,few,16,TRBJ1-1,TRBV6-5,CASSYDRTGMNTEAFF,TGTGCCAGCAGTTATGACAGGACAGGGATGAACACTGAAGCTTTCTTT
TRBD1,once,17,TRBJ2-5,TRBV27,CASSPAQGARRFETQYF,TGTGCCAGCAGTCCAGCCCAGGGGGCTCGGCGTTTCGAGACCCAGTACTTC
TRBD2,many,15,TRBJ2-7,TRBV7-2,CASSPWREGSYEQYF,TGTGCCAGCAGCCCTTGGAGGGAGGGCTCCTACGAGCAGTACTTC
-,-,12,TRBJ2-1,TRBV14,CASSQRTGVQFF,TGTGCCAGCAGCCAGCGAACGGGAGTGCAGTTCTTC
TRBD1,few,16,TRBJ2-1,TRBV19,CASSIAGGAGYNEQFF,TGTGCCAGTAGTATAGCAGGGGGCGCGGGCTACAATGAGCAGTTCTTC
-,-,12,TRBJ1-5,TRBV12-3/TRBV12-4,CASSLFNQPQHF,TGTGCCAGCAGTCTATTCAATCAGCCCCAGCATTTT
-,many,16,TRBJ2-3,TRBV7-8,CASSLESTRAFGTQYF,TGTGCCAGCAGCTTGGAATCGACTAGGGCCTTCGGTACGCAGTATTTT
-,few,14,TRBJ2-1,TRBV25-1,CASSDFQVPNEQFF,TGTGCCAGCAGTGATTTCCAGGTTCCGAATGAGCAGTTCTTC
TRBD1,-,15,TRBJ1-4,TRBV28,CASSLSRGRGEKLFF,TGTGCCAGCAGTTTAAGCAGGGGGCGCGGTGAAAAACTGTTTTTT
-,-,18,TRBJ1-1,TRBV11-2,CASSLEDLRGPLGTEAFF,TGTGCCAGCAGCTTAGAAGATTTACGGGGTCCTCTGGGCACTGAAGCTTTCTTT
TRBD1,few,16,TRBJ2-7,TRBV28,CASSPLTGGIVREQYF,TGTGCCAGCAGTCCGCTGACAGGGGGCATAGTTAGAGAGCAGTACTTC
-,-,14,TRBJ2-3,TRBV19,CASSIFGSTDTQYF,TGTGCCAGTAGTATCTTTGGTAGCACAGATACGCAGTATTTT
-,-,13,TRBJ2-3,TRBV4-1,CASSQVGTDTQYF,TGCGCCAGCAGCCAAGTGGGCACAGATACGCAGTATTTT
TRBD2,many,16,TRBJ2-3,TRBV4-2,CASSQDGSGGADTQYF,TGTGCCAGCAGCCAAGATGGATCGGGAGGAGCAGATACGCAGTATTTT
-,-,18,TRBJ2-1,TRBV25-1,CASSGPRDGVQVHNEQFF,TGTGCCAGCAGTGGTCCCCGGGACGGCGTGCAGGTGCACAATGAGCAGTTCTTC
-,-,17,TRBJ2-1,TRBV7-2,CASSFRPGLDSYNERFF,TGTGCCAGCAGCTTTCGTCCCGGACTTGATTCCTACAATGAGCGGTTCTTC